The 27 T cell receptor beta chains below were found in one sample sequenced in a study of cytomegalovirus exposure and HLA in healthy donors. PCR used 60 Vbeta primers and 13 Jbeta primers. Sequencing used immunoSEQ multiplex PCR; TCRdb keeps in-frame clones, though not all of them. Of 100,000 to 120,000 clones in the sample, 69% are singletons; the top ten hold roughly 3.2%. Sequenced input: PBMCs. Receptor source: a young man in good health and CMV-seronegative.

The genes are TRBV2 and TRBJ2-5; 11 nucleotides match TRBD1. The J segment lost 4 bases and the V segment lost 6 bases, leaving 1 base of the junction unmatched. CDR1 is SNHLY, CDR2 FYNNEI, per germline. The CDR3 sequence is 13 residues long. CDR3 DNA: TGTGCCAGCAGGGGACAGGGGGGAGAGACCCAGTACTTC. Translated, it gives CASRGQGGETQYF.

The CDR3 sequence is CASAPQWYGYTF. The CDR3 nucleotides read TGTGCCAGCGCACCTCAGTGGTATGGCTACACCTTC. This chain uses TRBV6-5 with TRBJ1-2, with D hard to call. Germline loops: CDR1 MNHEY, CDR2 SVGAGI. The CDR3 has 12 residues. V was clipped by 8 bases and J by 5 bases, with 12 bases between them.

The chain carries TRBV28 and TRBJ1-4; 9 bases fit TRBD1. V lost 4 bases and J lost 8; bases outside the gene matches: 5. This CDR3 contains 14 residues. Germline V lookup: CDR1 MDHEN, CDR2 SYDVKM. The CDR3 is CASSSGTGHEKLFF. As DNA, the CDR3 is TGTGCCAGCAGTTCCGGGACAGGGCACGAAAAACTGTTTTTT.

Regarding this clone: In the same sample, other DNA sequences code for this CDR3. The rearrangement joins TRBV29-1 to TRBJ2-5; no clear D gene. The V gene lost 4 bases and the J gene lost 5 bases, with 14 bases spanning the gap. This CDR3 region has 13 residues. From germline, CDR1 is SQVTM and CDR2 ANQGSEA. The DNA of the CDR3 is TGCAGCGTTGGGGCTACGTCTGAGGAGACCCAGTACTTC. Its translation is CSVGATSEETQYF. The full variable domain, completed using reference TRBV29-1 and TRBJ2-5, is SAVISQKPSRDICQRGTSLTIQCQVDSQVTMMFWYRQQPGQSLTLIATANQGSEATYESGFVIDKFPISRPNLTFSTLTVSNMSPEDSSIYLCSVGATSEETQYFGPGTRLLVL.

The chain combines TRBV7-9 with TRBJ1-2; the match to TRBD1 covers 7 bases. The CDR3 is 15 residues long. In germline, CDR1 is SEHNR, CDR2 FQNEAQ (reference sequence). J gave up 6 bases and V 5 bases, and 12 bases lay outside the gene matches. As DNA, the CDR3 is TGTGCCAGCAGCGAGGACCTGACAGGGCGCGATGGCTACACCTTC. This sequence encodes CASSEDLTGRDGYTF.

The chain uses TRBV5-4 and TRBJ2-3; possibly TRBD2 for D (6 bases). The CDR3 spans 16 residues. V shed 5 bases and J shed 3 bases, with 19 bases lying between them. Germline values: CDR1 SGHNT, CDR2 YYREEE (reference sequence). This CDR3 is CASSLRPAGGTDTQYF. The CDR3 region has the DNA TGTGCCAGCAGTCTGAGGCCAGCGGGTGGAACAGATACGCAGTATTTT.

CDR3 bases: TGTGCCAGCTCCCACCCGGGACTAGCTCCCTCGAGGGGAGGTACGCAGTATTTT. This gives the protein CASSHPGLAPSRGGTQYF. J is TRBJ2-3 and V is TRBV18; 9 bases match TRBD2. The length of the CDR3 is 18 residues. Germline V gene sequence: CDR1 KGHSH, CDR2 LQKENI. Germline trimming cut 6 bases from V and 8 bases from J; bases unmatched to any gene: 21.

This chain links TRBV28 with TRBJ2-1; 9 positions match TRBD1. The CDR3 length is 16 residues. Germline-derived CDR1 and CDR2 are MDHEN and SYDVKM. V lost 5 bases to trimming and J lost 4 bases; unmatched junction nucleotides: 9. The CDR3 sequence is CASSQPAGQGYNEQFF. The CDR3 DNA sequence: TGTGCCAGCAGTCAACCGGCGGGACAGGGATACAATGAGCAGTTCTTC.

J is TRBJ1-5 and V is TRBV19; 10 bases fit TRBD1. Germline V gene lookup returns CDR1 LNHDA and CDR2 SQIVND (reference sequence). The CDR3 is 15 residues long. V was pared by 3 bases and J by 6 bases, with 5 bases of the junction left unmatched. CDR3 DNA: TGTGCCAGTAGTATTCAGGGACAGGGGCCTCAGCCCCAGCATTTT. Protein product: CASSIQGQGPQPQHF.

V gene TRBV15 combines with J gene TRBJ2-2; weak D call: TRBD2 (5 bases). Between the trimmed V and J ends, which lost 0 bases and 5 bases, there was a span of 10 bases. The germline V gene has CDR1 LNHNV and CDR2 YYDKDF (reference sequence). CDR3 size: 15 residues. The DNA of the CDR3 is TGTGCCACCAGCAGAGATCGAGGGCAAACCGGGGAGCTGTTTTTT. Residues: CATSRDRGQTGELFF.

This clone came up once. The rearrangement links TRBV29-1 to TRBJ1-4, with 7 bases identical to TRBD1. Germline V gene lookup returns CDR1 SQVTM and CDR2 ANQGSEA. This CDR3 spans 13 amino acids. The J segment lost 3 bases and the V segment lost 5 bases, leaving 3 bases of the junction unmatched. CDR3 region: CSVRGTANEKLFF. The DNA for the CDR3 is TGCAGCGTTCGAGGGACAGCTAATGAAAAACTGTTTTTT.

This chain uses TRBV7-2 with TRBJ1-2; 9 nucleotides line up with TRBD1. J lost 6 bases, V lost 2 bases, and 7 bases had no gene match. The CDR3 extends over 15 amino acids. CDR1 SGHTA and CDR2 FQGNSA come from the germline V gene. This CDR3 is CASSLPGQGQNGYTF. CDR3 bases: TGTGCCAGCAGCTTACCAGGACAGGGGCAAAATGGCTACACCTTC. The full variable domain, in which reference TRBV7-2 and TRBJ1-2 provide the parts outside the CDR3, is GAGVSQSPSNKVTEKGKDVELRCDPISGHTALYWYRQSLGQGLEFLIYFQGNSAPDKSGLPSDRFSAERTGGSVSTLTIQRTQQEDSAVYLCASSLPGQGQNGYTFGSGTRLTVV.

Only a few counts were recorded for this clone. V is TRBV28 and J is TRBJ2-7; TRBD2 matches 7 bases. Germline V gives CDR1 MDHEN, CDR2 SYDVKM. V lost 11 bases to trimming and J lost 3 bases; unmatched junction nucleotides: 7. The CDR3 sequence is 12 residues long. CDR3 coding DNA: TGTGCCGTCGCTAGCGGTATCTACGAGCAGTACTTC. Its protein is CAVASGIYEQYF. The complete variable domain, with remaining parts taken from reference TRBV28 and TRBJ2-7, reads DVKVTQSSRYLVKRTGEKVFLECVQDMDHENMFWYRQDPGLGLRLIYFSYDVKMKEKGDIPEGYSVSREKKERFSLILESASTNQTSMYLCAVASGIYEQYFGPGTRLTVT.

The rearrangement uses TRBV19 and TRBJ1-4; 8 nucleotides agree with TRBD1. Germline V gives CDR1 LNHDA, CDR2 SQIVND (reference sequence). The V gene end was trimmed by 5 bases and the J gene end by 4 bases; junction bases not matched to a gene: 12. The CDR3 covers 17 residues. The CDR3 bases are TGTGCCAGTAGTCCGGAGGACAGGGTGGGGTTTAATGAAAAACTGTTTTTT. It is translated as CASSPEDRVGFNEKLFF.

Written as DNA, the CDR3 is TGTGCCAGCAGCTTGGGTGGACAGGGAGAAACTGAAGCTTTCTTT. Translated: CASSLGGQGETEAFF. This sequence joins TRBV5-4 and TRBJ1-1; 8 nucleotides line up with TRBD1. Germline V gene lookup returns CDR1 SGHNT and CDR2 YYREEE (reference sequence). V shed 0 bases and J 5 bases; nucleotides not matched to a gene: 6. The CDR3 covers 15 residues.

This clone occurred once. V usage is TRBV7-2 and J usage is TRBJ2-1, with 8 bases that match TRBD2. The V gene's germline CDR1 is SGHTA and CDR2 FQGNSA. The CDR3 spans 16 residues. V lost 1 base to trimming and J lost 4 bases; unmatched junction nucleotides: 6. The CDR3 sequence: CASSLEKVAGYNEQFF. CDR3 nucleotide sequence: TGTGCCAGCAGCTTAGAAAAAGTAGCGGGGTACAATGAGCAGTTCTTC.

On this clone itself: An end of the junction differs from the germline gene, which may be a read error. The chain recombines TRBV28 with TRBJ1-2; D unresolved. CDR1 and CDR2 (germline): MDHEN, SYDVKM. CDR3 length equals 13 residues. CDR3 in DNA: TGTGCCAGCAGTTCTTTACAGTACATTCGGCCCAAATTC. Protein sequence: CASSSLQYIRPKF.

The CDR3 sequence: CASSLQLAAYEQYF. Here the CDR3 DNA reads TGTGCCAGCAGCTTACAACTAGCGGCCTACGAGCAGTACTTC. The rearrangement uses TRBV11-2 and TRBJ2-7, with 8 bases identical to TRBD2. J gave up 2 bases and V 2 bases, and 2 bases lay outside the gene matches. Germline V CDR1 and CDR2: SGHAT, FQNNGV. The CDR3 runs 14 residues.

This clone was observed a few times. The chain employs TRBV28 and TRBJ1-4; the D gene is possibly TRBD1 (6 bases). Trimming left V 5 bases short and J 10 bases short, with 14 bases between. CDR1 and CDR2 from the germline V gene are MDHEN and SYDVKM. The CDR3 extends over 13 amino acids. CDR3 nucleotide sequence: TGTGCCAGCAGTACTTCCGGGACAAGAAAACTGTTTTTT. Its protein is CASSTSGTRKLFF.

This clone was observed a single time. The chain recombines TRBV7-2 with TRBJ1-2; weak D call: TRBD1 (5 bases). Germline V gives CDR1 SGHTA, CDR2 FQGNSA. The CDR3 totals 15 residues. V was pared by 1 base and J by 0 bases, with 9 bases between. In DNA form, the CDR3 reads TGTGCCAGCAGCTTAGTCCAGGGATCTAACTATGGCTACACCTTC. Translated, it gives CASSLVQGSNYGYTF.

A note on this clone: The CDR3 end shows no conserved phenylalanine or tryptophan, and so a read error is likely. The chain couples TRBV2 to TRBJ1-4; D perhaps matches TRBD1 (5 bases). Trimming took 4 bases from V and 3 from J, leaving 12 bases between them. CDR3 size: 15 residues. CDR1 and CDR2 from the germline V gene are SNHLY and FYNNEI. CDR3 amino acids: CASSGRGSSNEKLFL. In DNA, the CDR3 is TGTGCCAGCAGTGGGAGGGGAAGTTCTAATGAAAAACTGTTTCTT.

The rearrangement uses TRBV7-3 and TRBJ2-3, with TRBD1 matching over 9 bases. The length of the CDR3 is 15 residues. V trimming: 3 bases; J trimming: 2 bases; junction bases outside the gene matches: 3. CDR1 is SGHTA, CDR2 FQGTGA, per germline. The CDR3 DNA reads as TGTGCCAGCAGCTTCGGGACAGGGCACACAGATACGCAGTATTTT. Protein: CASSFGTGHTDTQYF.

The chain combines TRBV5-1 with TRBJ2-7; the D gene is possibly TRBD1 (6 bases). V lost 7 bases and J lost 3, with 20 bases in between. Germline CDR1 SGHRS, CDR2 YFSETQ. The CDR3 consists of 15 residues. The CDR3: CASQYLQGRGYEQYF. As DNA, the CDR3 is TGCGCCAGCCAGTACCTACAGGGAAGGGGCTACGAGCAGTACTTC. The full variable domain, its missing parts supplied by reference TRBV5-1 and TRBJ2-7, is KAGVTQTPRYLIKTRGQQVTLSCSPISGHRSVSWYQQTPGQGLQFLFEYFSETQRNKGNFPGRFSGRQFSNSRSEMNVSTLELGDSALYLCASQYLQGRGYEQYFGPGTRLTVT.

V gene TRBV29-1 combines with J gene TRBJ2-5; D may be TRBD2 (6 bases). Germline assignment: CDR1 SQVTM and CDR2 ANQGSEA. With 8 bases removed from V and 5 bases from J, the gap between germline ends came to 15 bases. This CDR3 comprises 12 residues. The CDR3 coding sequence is TGCAGCTCCATCCGGGGGACGGAGACCCAGTACTTC. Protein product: CSSIRGTETQYF.

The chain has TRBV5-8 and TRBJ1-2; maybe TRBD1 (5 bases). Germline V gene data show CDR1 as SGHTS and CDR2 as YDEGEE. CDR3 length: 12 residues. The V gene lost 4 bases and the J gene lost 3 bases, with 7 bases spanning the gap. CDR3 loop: CASSPRDYGYTF. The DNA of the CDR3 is TGTGCCAGCAGCCCCAGGGACTATGGCTACACCTTC.

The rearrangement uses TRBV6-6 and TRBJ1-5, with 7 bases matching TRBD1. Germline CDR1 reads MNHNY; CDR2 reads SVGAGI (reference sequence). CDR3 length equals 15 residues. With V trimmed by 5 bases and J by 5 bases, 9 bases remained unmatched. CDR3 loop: CASSRSGTDYQPQHF. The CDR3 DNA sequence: TGTGCCAGCAGTAGGTCGGGGACAGACTATCAGCCCCAGCATTTT.

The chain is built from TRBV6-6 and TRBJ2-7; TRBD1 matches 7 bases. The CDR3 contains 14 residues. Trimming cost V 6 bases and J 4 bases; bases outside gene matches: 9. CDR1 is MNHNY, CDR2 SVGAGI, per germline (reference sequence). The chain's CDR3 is CASSSIQGKYEQYF. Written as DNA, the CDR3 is TGTGCCAGCAGCTCCATACAGGGGAAATACGAGCAGTACTTC.